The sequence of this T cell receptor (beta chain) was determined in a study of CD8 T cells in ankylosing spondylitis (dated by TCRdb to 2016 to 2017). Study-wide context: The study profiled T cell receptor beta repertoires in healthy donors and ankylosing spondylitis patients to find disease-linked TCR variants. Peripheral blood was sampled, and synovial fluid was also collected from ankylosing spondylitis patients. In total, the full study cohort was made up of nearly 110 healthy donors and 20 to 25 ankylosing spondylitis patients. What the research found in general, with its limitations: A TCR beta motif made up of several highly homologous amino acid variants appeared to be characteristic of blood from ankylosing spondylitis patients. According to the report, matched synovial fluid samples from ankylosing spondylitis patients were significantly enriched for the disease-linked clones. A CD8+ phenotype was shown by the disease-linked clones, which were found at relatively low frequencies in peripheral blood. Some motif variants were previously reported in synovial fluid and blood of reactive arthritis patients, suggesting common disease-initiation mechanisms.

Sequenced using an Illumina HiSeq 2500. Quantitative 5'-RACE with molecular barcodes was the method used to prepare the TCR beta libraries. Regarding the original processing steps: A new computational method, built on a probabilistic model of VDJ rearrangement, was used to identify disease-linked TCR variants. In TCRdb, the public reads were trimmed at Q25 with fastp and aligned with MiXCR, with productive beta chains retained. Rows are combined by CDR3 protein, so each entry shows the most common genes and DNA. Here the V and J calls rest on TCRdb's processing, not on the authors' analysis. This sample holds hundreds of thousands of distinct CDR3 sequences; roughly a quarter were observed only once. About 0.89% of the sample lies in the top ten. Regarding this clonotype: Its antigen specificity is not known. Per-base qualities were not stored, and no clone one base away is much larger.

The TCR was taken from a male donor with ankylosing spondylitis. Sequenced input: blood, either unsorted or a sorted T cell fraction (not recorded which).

The CDR3 corresponds to CASSLPLAGVGEQYF. At the DNA level, the sequence is TGTGCCAGCAGTTTACCTCTAGCGGGAGTGGGTGAGCAGTACTTC. The sequence is built from TRBV28 and TRBJ2-7; 10 bases in between match TRBD2. Via the germline V gene, CDR1 is MDHEN and CDR2 SYDVKM. The CDR3 runs 15 residues from the cysteine to the phenylalanine. The DNA shown is the 45-base CDR3, in frame from base 1. Clipping removes 2 bases from V and 7 bases from J, with 8 as the unmatched junction base count.